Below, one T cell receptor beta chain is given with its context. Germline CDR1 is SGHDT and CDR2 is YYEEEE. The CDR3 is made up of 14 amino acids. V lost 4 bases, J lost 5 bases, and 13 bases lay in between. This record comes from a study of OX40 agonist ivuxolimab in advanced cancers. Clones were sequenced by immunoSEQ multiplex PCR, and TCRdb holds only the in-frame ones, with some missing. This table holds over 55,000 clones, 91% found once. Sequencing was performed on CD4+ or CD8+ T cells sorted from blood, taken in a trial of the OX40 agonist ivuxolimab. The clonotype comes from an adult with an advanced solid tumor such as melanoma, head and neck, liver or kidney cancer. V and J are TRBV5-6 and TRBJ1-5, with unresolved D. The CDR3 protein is CASSPWPGDQPQHF. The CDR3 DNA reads TGTGCCAGCAGCCCGTGGCCTGGGGATCAGCCCCAGCATTTT.